The 10 T cell receptor beta chains below were found in one sample sequenced in a study of molecular identifiers for immune sequencing clone quantification. TCRdb used MiXCR to reprocess the PCR reads, holding one entry per CDR3 protein. The sample shows 550,000 to 750,000 distinct CDR3 sequences, less than 20% of them seen only once. The source material was naive CD8+ T cells from blood, with Jurkat cell RNA spiked in. Indicated subset: FACS-sorted CD8+CD4-CCR7+CD45RA+ naive T cells. Receptor source: a human donor in good health. Some libraries in this study had Jurkat cell RNA spiked in.

As concerns this clonotype: This may stem from a read error, because a much larger clone lies one nucleotide away. This chain connects TRBV7-9 to TRBJ2-7; TRBD1 aligns across 7 bases. Germline-derived CDR1 and CDR2 are SEHNR and FQNEAQ (reference sequence). The J segment lost 0 bases and the V segment lost 0 bases, leaving 8 bases of the junction unmatched. The length of the CDR3 is 17 residues. CDR3 sequence (DNA): TGTGCCAGCAGCTTAGCAGTCATGACAGGGTACTCCTACGAGCAGTACTTC. Translated, it gives CASSLAVMTGYSYEQYF. Full variable domain (missing parts from reference TRBV7-9 and TRBJ2-7): DTGVSQNPRHKITKRGQNVTFRCDPISEHNRLYWYRQTLGQGPEFLTYFQNEAQLEKSRLLSDRFSAERPKGSFSTLEIQRTEQGDSAMYLCASSLAVMTGYSYEQYFGPGTRLTVT.

This clonotype was seen many times. The gene calls are TRBV4-3 and TRBJ2-7, with D possibly matching TRBD1 (5 bases). With 7 bases removed from V and 2 bases from J, the gap between germline ends came to 18 bases. From germline, CDR1 is LGHNA and CDR2 YSLEER. The CDR3 extends over 15 amino acids. The CDR3 loop reads CASTPAAGNTYEQYF. The CDR3 nucleotides read TGCGCCAGCACGCCGGCGGCAGGGAATACCTACGAGCAGTACTTC.

The chain recombines TRBV12-5 with TRBJ2-2; D is unclear. Trimming cost V 1 base and J 0 bases, with 12 bases left between them. Germline V lookup: CDR1 LGHNT, CDR2 FRNRAP. CDR3 length: 17 amino acids. DNA of the CDR3: TGTGCTAGTGGTTTGGAAGGCACCTACGCGAACACCGGGGAGCTGTTTTTT. The encoded protein is CASGLEGTYANTGELFF.

Comment on this clonotype: Just one base apart from a much larger clone, this may be a read error. This sequence joins TRBV30 and TRBJ2-4; unclear D gene. Germline lookup yields CDR1 GTSNPN and CDR2 SVGIG (reference sequence). There are 12 residues in the CDR3. V lost 4 bases and J 3 bases, leaving 7 bases between the germline ends. CDR3 bases: TGTGCCTGGACCCTAGTCAAAAACATTCAGTACTTC. Protein sequence: CAWTLVKNIQYF.

This clonotype was observed a handful of times. The chain links TRBV5-1 to TRBJ1-4, with D uncertain. The CDR3 has 13 residues. V lost 7 bases to trimming and J lost 5 bases, with 12 bases between them. The V gene's germline CDR1 is SGHRS and CDR2 YFSETQ. CDR3 residues: CASGSKRNEKLFF. CDR3 DNA: TGCGCCAGCGGTTCCAAGCGAAATGAAAAACTGTTTTTT.

In this sample, this clonotype turned up many times. The V call is TRBV7-9, the J call TRBJ2-7; 13 bases are a match to TRBD2. CDR1 and CDR2 (germline): SEHNR, FQNEAQ (reference sequence). The CDR3 contains 16 residues. J was trimmed by 2 bases and V by 5 bases; bases with no gene match: 6. The CDR3 is CASSPTSGGSTYEQYF. CDR3 sequence (DNA): TGTGCCAGCAGCCCGACTAGCGGGGGGTCGACCTACGAGCAGTACTTC.

This chain links TRBV7-9 with TRBJ1-6, with D perhaps TRBD1 (5 bases). The CDR3 contains 15 residues. Trimming removed 8 bases from V and 4 bases from J, with 15 bases in between. The V gene's germline CDR1 is SEHNR and CDR2 FQNEAQ (reference sequence). The chain's CDR3 is CASGPQGGYNSPLHF. CDR3 nucleotide sequence: TGTGCCAGCGGTCCTCAGGGAGGATATAATTCACCCCTCCACTTT.

This clonotype was seen a handful of times. The chain is built from TRBV3-1 and TRBJ2-7; TRBD1 might be the D (7 bases). V was cut by 6 bases and J by 6 bases, with 15 bases left in between. CDR3 size: 13 residues. Germline V gives CDR1 LGHDT, CDR2 YNNKEL (reference sequence). This chain's CDR3 is CASSYRGGLEQYF. The CDR3 DNA reads as TGTGCCAGCAGTTACAGGGGAGGTCTCGAGCAGTACTTC.

This clonotype was seen ten or more times. This chain connects TRBV5-4 to TRBJ2-2; a possible D gene is TRBD2 (5 bases). V was cut by 0 bases and J by 12 bases, with 18 bases left in between. From germline, CDR1 is SGHNT and CDR2 YYREEE (reference sequence). CDR3 length: 15 residues. The CDR3 is CASSLGPLDTGKLFF. The CDR3 region has the DNA TGTGCCAGCAGCTTGGGGCCCCTCGACACGGGGAAGCTGTTTTTT.

In regard to this clonotype: Likely a read error: the CDR3 ends without its conserved phenylalanine or tryptophan. The gene calls are TRBV28 and TRBJ1-6, with TRBD1 as a possible D gene (5 bases). Trimming stripped 7 bases from V and 11 bases from J, with 15 bases between. Germline values: CDR1 MDHEN, CDR2 SYDVKM. CDR3 length: 13 residues. The CDR3 bases are TGTGCCAGCATGGATGGGACCAAGGCACCCCTCCACCTT. Residues: CASMDGTKAPLHL.